This T cell receptor beta chain derives from a study of cytomegalovirus exposure and HLA in healthy donors (TCRdb year 2017). The study in broad terms: According to an earlier analysis of 587 of the donors, 150 million to 200 million T cells yielded over 100 million unique TCR beta sequences and 250 to 350 Gb of sequence data. Roughly 300 gigabases of sequencing data and 70 million to 95 million unique TCR sequences made up an early release that covered around 640 HLA-typed donors. Of the 398 genotyped donors, approximately 81% were placed in the genetic ancestry cluster associated with self-reported Caucasian donors. The study was designed to test whether signatures of past pathogen exposure could be identified by cataloging public T cell receptors. The study profiled the T cell repertoires of about 720 subjects by immunosequencing and related them to cytomegalovirus serostatus. Besides the first cohort of roughly 640 subjects, a separate validation cohort made up of over 100 different subjects was used. To predict cytomegalovirus infection status, the study combined high-throughput TCR immunosequencing, statistical association of individual TCRs with disease status, and machine learning. A later analysis re-examined previously published TCR beta repertoires from more than 550 donors and added high-resolution HLA genotyping to investigate patterns of TCR occurrence. In the later analysis, no new phenotypic data were used to find candidate immune exposures; instead, reliance was placed on TCR beta sequences and their occurrence across donors. To decide whether each TCR beta V gene segment behaved as functional or pseudogenic, an earlier analysis of several hundred of the donors relied on high-throughput TCR beta sequencing. Donor age, sex, ethnicity and CMV serostatus were compiled alongside the repertoire data. A later genetic analysis took genome-wide SNP genotypes for 398 of the 666 donors and used that subset as a discovery cohort. Every discovery cohort repertoire had been produced on one sequencing platform. Class I and class II HLA loci were covered by the typing at four-digit resolution. The number of donors typed differed by locus, with 629-630 for A, B, C, DRB1 and DQB1, around 500 for DQA1, about 610 for DPA1, and over 400 for DPB1. Because of strong linkage in the cohort, five DR-DQ haplotypes were treated as single units for association and clustering. Among some 400 genotyped donors of the cohort, an average of around 240,000 unique TCR beta nucleotide sequences was sequenced per donor, of which roughly 18% were non-productive.

The library was produced with the immunoSEQ multiplex PCR assay. For the multiplex PCR, a mixture combining 60 forward primers for TCR Vbeta segments and 13 reverse primers for TCR Jbeta segments was used. A multiplex PCR assay on genomic DNA amplified the CDR3 region of rearranged TCR beta genes. On the Illumina HiSeq System, the amplified TCR beta libraries were sequenced as 87-base-pair reads. Per the source publication's procedure: In a later analysis, roughly 80 million unique TCR beta chains were counted across the 666 repertoires, and roughly 11 million of these chains were shared by at least two donors. A nearest-neighbor algorithm error-corrected the raw reads and collapsed the reads into unique sequences, merging closely related sequences to remove PCR and sequencing errors. V, D and J gene segments were assigned by aligning CDR3 sequences to IMGT reference sequences. Each retained sequence needed at least a six-nucleotide match to both a V gene segment and a J gene segment. A rearrangement was called productive if the CDR3 had no stop codons and remained in frame with V and J, and every other rearrangement was called non-productive. CDR3 was defined according to IMGT convention as the region running from the second conserved V-encoded cysteine to the conserved J-encoded phenylalanine. The earlier analysis of a few hundred of the donors excluded sequences that lacked an unambiguous match to a single V gene segment. In an earlier analysis of about 590 of the donors, a V segment was called functional when productive rearrangements were above 56.7%, and segregating when the standard deviation between donors exceeded 5%. To diagnose cytomegalovirus status from the catalog of TCR beta chain sequences, a statistical classification framework was built. V and J gene assignment, in a later analysis, came from comparing TCR nucleotide sequences with IMGT/GENE-DB human TR gene sequences. A later analysis assigned CDR3 sequences and most-parsimonious VDJ recombination scenarios with the TCRdist pipeline. In a later analysis, every TCR beta chain was defined by the combination of its CDR3 amino acid sequence and its V-gene family, and reads without a unique V-gene family were dropped. As a way to deal with suspected cross-contamination and a sequencing artifact, a later analysis dropped more than 500 nucleotide sequences that were highly shared and had low generation probability. In a later analysis, a clonal expansion index for each public chain was calculated from normalized within-repertoire ranks of inferred template counts. A later analysis computed generation probabilities with a VDJ recombination model fitted to out-of-frame rearrangements, and checked the results against IGoR. Hypergeometric tests were used in a later analysis to score TCR-TCR, TCR-HLA and TCR-CMV co-occurrence, with a repertoire-size bias correction applied to the TCR pairs. A later analysis estimated false discovery rates by permuting HLA or CMV assignments 20 times. In a later analysis, co-occurring TCRs were grouped with DBSCAN, and TCRdist sequence similarity was added when clustering was performed within HLA-allele-positive subsets. Co-occurrence clustering excluded repertoires with fewer than 30,000 or more than 120,000 public chains, plus five with anomalous nucleotide sharing. Held by TCRdb, this immuneACCESS table contains in-frame sequences only and omits some clones. Under half of the omission traces to an unresolved V gene where checked; the cause of the rest is unknown. That table furnishes V, J and clone size, whereas the DNA furnished D and trimming. In all, the sample holds about 130,000 clones, and about 86% of those were seen once. The top ten clones comprise 0.6% to 0.7% of the sample.

The cohort was made up of 500 to 850 healthy bone marrow donors. At the time of sampling, every cohort member was nominally healthy, though immune exposures that went unrecorded were likely present. The donor tested CMV seronegative, placing the donor among the 350 or so seronegative members of the cohort. Every donor gave a peripheral blood sample, and the peripheral blood mononuclear cells from that sample were used for TCR beta sequencing. The Qiagen DNeasy Blood Extraction Kit was used to extract genomic DNA from the blood cell samples. Its CDR3 holds 18 amino acids, cysteine through phenylalanine. The read is trimmed to its CDR3 DNA, 54 bases read in frame from base 1. Via the germline V gene, CDR1 is LGHNA and CDR2 YSLEER. V and J lose 0 bases and 4 bases, and a span of 18 bases separates them. In regard to this clone: This clone's antigen is unknown. Base qualities are not recorded, but no much larger clone differs from it by a single base.

What the authors observed across the whole study: In both the original and validation cohorts, the classifier was reported to diagnose cytomegalovirus status with high specificity and sensitivity. The study listed approximately 150 TCR beta chains as associated with cytomegalovirus. According to a later analysis, most CMV-associated TCR beta chains appeared to be HLA-restricted, and the HLA associations seemed to be driven largely by CMV exposure. A later genetic analysis reported fewer N-insertions in productive TCRs among donors in an Asian-associated ancestry cluster than the roughly 720-donor mean. While some public TCRs were present in many individuals, most TCR sequences turned up only very rarely across donors. A later analysis associated 16,951 TCR beta sequences with specific HLA alleles at a false discovery rate of 0.05. An association between a missense DCLRE1C variant and V-gene and J-gene trimming of TCR beta chains was found in a later genetic analysis and replicated in an independent cohort. For the cohort, immune exposure information was limited to CMV serostatus. Compared with equally common non-associated chains, HLA-associated TCR beta chains in a later analysis were more clonally expanded and had lower generation probabilities. In an earlier analysis of 587 of the donors, most TCR beta V segments appeared in productive rearrangements about 87% or about 30% of the time, broadly matching IMGT annotations. Linkage disequilibrium might explain the correlated functional status among segregating V segments, but an unknown experimental factor could not be excluded. In a later analysis, several top co-occurrence clusters were reported to appear linked to parvovirus B19, influenza, CMV and Epstein-Barr virus. Because counts were too low, seventeen rarely observed V segments, including chromosome 9 orphons, were left out of the earlier analysis of some 640 of the donors. Sequencing depth was assumed to be roughly uniform across donors in the presence/absence analyses, though that assumption may not hold. In vitro tests confirmed that a few of the cytomegalovirus-associated TCR beta chains recognize cytomegalovirus antigens. Strong co-occurrence of HLA alleles, especially DR and DQ, made assigning TCR associations to individual alleles difficult. Because the 87-base-pair reads could not distinguish some IMGT-functional V segments, including TRBV6-2 and TRBV6-3, those segments were excluded. A further reported finding was that TCR beta sequences accurately predicted the HLA-A and HLA-B alleles for most subjects in the first cohort. The sequencing pipeline was judged likely to have produced a cluster of highly shared sequence variants as a technical artifact. A later analysis found that TCR association rates varied across HLA loci, with DRB1 alleles showing the most associated TCRs and HLA-C alleles the fewest. In this cohort, only TCR beta chains were sequenced, and detectable features were limited by the absence of alpha or paired-chain data. The authors suggested that the approach could potentially be generalized to other disease states and immunological phenotypes. Because some donors lacked HLA typing at each locus, the association tests relied only on the typed subset.

The clonotype was recovered from a man between 18 and 29 years old in good health and CMV-seronegative. The sequenced sample consisted of PBMCs. Recombination joined TRBV4-3 with TRBJ2-2, with the D gene uncertain. The CDR3 in this case is CASSQDSAAFRITGELFF. Here is the DNA: TGCGCCAGCAGCCAAGATTCAGCTGCATTCAGGATCACCGGGGAGCTGTTTTTT.